This T cell receptor (beta chain) came from a study of T-cell reconstitution after alpha-beta-depleted transplantation in children. Preparation of the TCRbeta library was carried out with unique molecular identifiers. TCRdb recomputed calls from the PCR reads with MiXCR, one row per CDR3 protein. This table holds around 580,000 distinct CDR3 sequences, roughly a quarter found once. This receptor was obtained from a boy under two years old with Wiskott-Aldrich syndrome, due to receive a stem cell transplant. The source was PBMCs, collected before TCRalphabeta/CD19-depleted stem cell transplant.

CDR3 loop: CASTGWAGELFF. In DNA, the CDR3 is TGTGCCAGCACCGGATGGGCCGGGGAGCTGTTTTTT. This rearrangement joins TRBV27 to TRBJ2-2; the D is unclear. Trimming removed 7 bases from V and 6 bases from J, with 9 bases in between. Germline lookup yields CDR1 MNHEY and CDR2 SMNVEV (reference sequence). CDR3 length equals 12 residues.